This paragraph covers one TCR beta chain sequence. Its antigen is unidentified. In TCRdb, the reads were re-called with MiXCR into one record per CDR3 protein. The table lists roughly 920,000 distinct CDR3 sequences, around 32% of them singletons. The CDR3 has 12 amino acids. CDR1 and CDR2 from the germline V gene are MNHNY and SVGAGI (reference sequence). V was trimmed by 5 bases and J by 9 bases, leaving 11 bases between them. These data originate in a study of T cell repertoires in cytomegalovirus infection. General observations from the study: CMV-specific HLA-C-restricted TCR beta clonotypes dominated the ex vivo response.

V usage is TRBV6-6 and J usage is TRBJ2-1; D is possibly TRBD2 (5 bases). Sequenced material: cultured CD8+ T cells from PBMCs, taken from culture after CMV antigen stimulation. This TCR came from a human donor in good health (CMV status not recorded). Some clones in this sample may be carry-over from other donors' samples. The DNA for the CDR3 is TGTGCCAGCAGTCTGGGGAGAAGTGAGCAGTTCTTC. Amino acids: CASSLGRSEQFF.